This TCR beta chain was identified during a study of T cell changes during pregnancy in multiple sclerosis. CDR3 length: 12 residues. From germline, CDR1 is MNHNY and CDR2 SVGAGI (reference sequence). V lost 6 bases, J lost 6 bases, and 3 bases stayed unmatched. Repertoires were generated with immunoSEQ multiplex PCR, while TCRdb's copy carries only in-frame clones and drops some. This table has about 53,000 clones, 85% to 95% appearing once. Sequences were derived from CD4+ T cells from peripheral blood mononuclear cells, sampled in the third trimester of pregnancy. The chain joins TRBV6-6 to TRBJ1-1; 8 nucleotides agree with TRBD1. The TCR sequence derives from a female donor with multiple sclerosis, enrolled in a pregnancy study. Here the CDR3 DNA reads TGTGCCAGCAGAGACAGGGGCCCTGAAGCTTTCTTT. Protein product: CASRDRGPEAFF.